The 13 T cell receptor beta chains below come from one sample, sequenced in a study of cytotoxic CD8 clonotypes in ibrutinib-treated CLL. The repertoire was sequenced with immunoSEQ multiplex PCR; TCRdb's copy has only in-frame clones and lacks some. The sample contains over 70,000 clones, roughly 80% of which appear only once. The source material was PBMCs, sampled after 12 months of ibrutinib treatment. These receptors originate from a human donor with chronic lymphocytic leukemia.

This rearrangement joins TRBV28 to TRBJ1-2; 9 bases match TRBD1. With 8 bases clipped from V and 4 bases from J, the junction kept 2 bases outside the gene matches. The germline V gene encodes CDR1 MDHEN and CDR2 SYDVKM. This CDR3 spans 12 amino acids. CDR3 sequence reads: CASSDRGYGYTF. CDR3 DNA sequence: TGTGCCAGCTCGGACAGGGGCTATGGCTACACCTTC.

This clone was counted a single time. The rearrangement links TRBV6-5 to TRBJ1-1; 8 bases agree with TRBD1. CDR1 MNHEY and CDR2 SVGAGI come from the germline V gene. V lost 4 bases and J lost 7; bases outside the gene matches: 11. The CDR3 has 15 amino acids. Here the CDR3 DNA reads TGTGCCAGCAGTTTAACCCGGCAGGGGGCGTATGAAGCTTTCTTT. Encoded protein: CASSLTRQGAYEAFF.

The chain is built from TRBV4-3 and TRBJ2-7; TRBD1 matches at 10 bases. The V and J ends lost 4 bases and 6 bases, in that order; junction bases with no gene match: 3. From germline, CDR1 is LGHNA and CDR2 YSLEER. This CDR3 is 13 amino acids long. The CDR3 bases are TGCGCCAGCAGCCCGGGACAGGGGTTCGAGCAGTACTTC. This codes for CASSPGQGFEQYF.

This clone is medium-sized by share. The V and J genes are TRBV10-3 and TRBJ1-2, with a possible D match to TRBD1 (5 bases). Germline V gives CDR1 ENHRY, CDR2 SYGVKD. The CDR3 contains 14 residues. V lost 0 bases and J lost 8, with 13 bases in between. CDR3 sequence: CAISESPGRGGYTF. As DNA, the CDR3 is TGTGCCATCAGTGAGTCCCCGGGGCGGGGGGGCTACACCTTC.

This clone occurred a few times. J is TRBJ1-1 and V is TRBV7-2; no definite D call. The V end was cut by 5 bases, the J end by 4 bases, with 8 bases between. The CDR3 spans 12 residues. Germline CDR1 reads SGHTA; CDR2 reads FQGNSA. CDR3 bases: TGTGCCAGCAGCGCGTGGGTCACTGAAGCTTTCTTT. Amino acid sequence: CASSAWVTEAFF. Full variable domain (rest looked up from reference TRBV7-2 and TRBJ1-1): GAGVSQSPSNKVTEKGKDVELRCDPISGHTALYWYRQSLGQGLEFLIYFQGNSAPDKSGLPSDRFSAERTGGSVSTLTIQRTQQEDSAVYLCASSAWVTEAFFGQGTRLTVV.

This chain joins TRBV5-1 and TRBJ2-7; either TRBD1 or TRBD2 may fit D (6 bases each). The germline V gene has CDR1 SGHRS and CDR2 YFSETQ. There are 14 residues in the CDR3. V lost 6 bases and J lost 0, with 13 bases in between. The chain's CDR3 is CASTGGQFSYEQYF. The CDR3 nucleotides read TGCGCCAGCACCGGGGGACAATTCTCCTACGAGCAGTACTTC.

V and J are TRBV5-5 and TRBJ2-5; 11 bases line up with TRBD2. J was trimmed by 4 bases and V by 0 bases; bases with no gene match: 17. Germline CDR1 and CDR2: SGHKS and YYEKEE (reference sequence). CDR3 size: 20 residues. CDR3 in DNA: TGTGCCAGCAGCTTGGCCGGGACTAGCGGCCTCAAAGTTTGGGGAGAGACCCAGTACTTC. Protein product: CASSLAGTSGLKVWGETQYF.

The chain joins TRBV7-9 to TRBJ2-6, with D possibly TRBD2 on 5 matching bases. The CDR3 is 18 amino acids. Germline V CDR1 and CDR2: SEHNR, FQNEAQ (reference sequence). The ends were cut back, 5 bases at V and 1 base at J, with 18 bases in the middle. In DNA form, the CDR3 reads TGTGCCAGCAGCCCCCGGGCCCGGGGAGATTCTGGGGCCAACGTCCTGACTTTC. Protein: CASSPRARGDSGANVLTF.

This chain links TRBV14 with TRBJ2-4; 10 bases fit TRBD2. Germline CDR1 SGHDN, CDR2 FVKESK. Trimming at V came to 4 bases and at J to 6 bases, leaving 0 bases not matched to a gene. The CDR3 is made up of 13 amino acids. The CDR3 nucleotides read TGTGCCAGCAGCCGGACTAGCGGAAACATTCAGTACTTC. Residues: CASSRTSGNIQYF. The full variable domain, with the rest looked up from reference TRBV14 and TRBJ2-4, is EAGVTQFPSHSVIEKGQTVTLRCDPISGHDNLYWYRRVMGKEIKFLLHFVKESKQDESGMPNNRFLAERTGGTYSTLKVQPAELEDSGVYFCASSRTSGNIQYFGAGTRLSVL.

V is TRBV29-1 and J is TRBJ1-1; unclear D gene. Germline V gene data show CDR1 as SQVTM and CDR2 as ANQGSEA. The length of the CDR3 is 13 residues. Trimming stripped 4 bases from V and 3 bases from J, with 12 bases between. For the CDR3, the DNA is TGCAGCGTTGCTTCTTACGGGTACACTGAAGCTTTCTTT. Translated: CSVASYGYTEAFF.

The chain couples TRBV5-1 to TRBJ1-6, with D perhaps matching TRBD1 (5 bases). Trimming pared 7 bases from V and 10 bases from J, leaving 18 bases between. The germline V gene encodes CDR1 SGHRS and CDR2 YFSETQ. The CDR3 has 14 residues. The CDR3 DNA sequence: TGCGCCAGCGGATCCGGGACGCTAGGCTCACCCCTCCACTTT. Its protein is CASGSGTLGSPLHF.

The chain links TRBV18 to TRBJ2-2; 9 nucleotides line up with TRBD2. Trimming removed 1 base from V and 2 bases from J; junction bases left unmatched: 11. Germline CDR1 KGHSH, CDR2 LQKENI. This CDR3 is 19 amino acids long. The CDR3 here is CASSPRGGSGGPNTGELFF. CDR3 nucleotide sequence: TGTGCCAGCTCACCACGTGGCGGTAGCGGGGGCCCAAACACCGGGGAGCTGTTTTTT. Together with reference TRBV18 and TRBJ2-2, the CDR3 gives the full variable domain: NAGVMQNPRHLVRRRGQEARLRCSPMKGHSHVYWYRQLPEEGLKFMVYLQKENIIDESGMPKERFSAEFPKEGPSILRIQQVVRGDSAAYFCASSPRGGSGGPNTGELFFGEGSRLTVL.

The V gene is TRBV18, the J gene TRBJ2-7; either TRBD1 or TRBD2 may supply D (5 bases each). Trimming took off 6 bases at V and 1 base at J, with 16 bases between the two ends. Germline V CDR1 and CDR2: KGHSH, LQKENI. CDR3 length equals 15 residues. This chain's CDR3 is CASSPLGPPSYEQYF. CDR3 DNA: TGTGCCAGCTCCCCCCTGGGACCCCCTTCCTACGAGCAGTACTTC.